This T cell receptor beta chain is from a study of tissue T cells after allogeneic stem cell transplantation. Regarding this clone: Its antigen remains unidentified. Mouse gene names and germline throughout. With the read ending 1 residue before the CDR3 end, the germline J gene is used to fill in that end.

CDR3 length: 15 residues. V was clipped by 6 bases and J by 0 bases; unmatched bases: 5. Per the germline V gene, CDR1 is FNHDT and CDR2 is SITEND (reference sequence). Some clones are missing from TCRdb's copy, which holds only in-frame ones; the method was immunoSEQ multiplex PCR. The profile shows around 1,800 clones, approximately 60% of them singletons. Time point of the sample: mouse harvest day 7 after allogeneic transplant. The graft held 10^6 splenic CD5+ T cells and 10^7 T-cell-depleted bone marrow cells. This mouse GVHD model was MHC-mismatched B6 to BALB/c, profiled day 7 or 14. Whole-study results and caveats: TCR repertoires tracked anatomic similarity, regardless of disease or transplant status. Some tissue clones might be persisting host cells; their alloreactivity or antigen specificity was not determined. In patients and mice, blood and spleen missed much of tissue repertoire.

This TCR derives from a female BALB/c mouse given C57BL/6 T cells with graft-versus-host disease after an allogeneic hematopoietic cell transplant. This chain joins TRBV19 and TRBJ2-3, with 9 bases lining up with TRBD2. Sequenced sample: liver tissue. CDR3 in amino acids: CASIDWGTSAETLYF. The covered CDR3 bases are TGTGCCAGCATCGACTGGGGGACTAGTGCAGAAACGCTGTAT.